Listed below are T cell receptor beta chains from one sample, sequenced in a study of OX40 agonist ivuxolimab in advanced cancers. The repertoire was sequenced with immunoSEQ multiplex PCR; TCRdb's copy has only in-frame clones and lacks some. The sample carries tens of thousands of clones, roughly nine tenths recorded once. The starting material was CD4+ or CD8+ T cells sorted from blood, obtained in a trial of the OX40 agonist ivuxolimab. The origin of the receptors is an adult with an advanced solid tumor such as melanoma, head and neck, liver or kidney cancer. CDR3s include the opening cysteine and the closing phenylalanine or tryptophan. Fields, in order: D gene, V gene, J gene, clone size, CDR3 protein, CDR3 DNA. The D gene is left open where the match is weak. Clone size is stated in some rows and not others, as once, few, many or a class when expanded.

NA,TRBV18,TRBJ2-3,once,CASSPRGRGSTDTQYF,TGTGCCAGCTCACCACGCGGGCGGGGCAGCACAGATACGCAGTATTTT
NA,TRBV7-9,TRBJ2-3,NA,CASSPGSEDTQYF,TGTGCCAGCAGCCCAGGTTCGGAAGATACGCAGTATTTT
TRBD2,TRBV7-9,TRBJ2-3,NA,CASSRLAGESSTDTQYF,TGTGCCAGCAGTAGACTAGCGGGAGAGAGTAGCACAGATACGCAGTATTTT
TRBD2,TRBV27,TRBJ2-1,NA,CASSLSSGSTYNEQFF,TGTGCCAGCAGTTTATCGAGCGGGAGTACCTACAATGAGCAGTTCTTC
TRBD1,TRBV6-1,TRBJ1-4,NA,CASSGTGKLFF,TGTGCCAGCAGTGGGACAGGAAAACTGTTTTTT
NA,TRBV7-9,TRBJ1-4,NA,CASSPTQAGEKLFF,TGTGCCAGCAGCCCAACACAGGCGGGAGAAAAACTGTTTTTT
TRBD1,TRBV9,TRBJ2-1,NA,CASSAGGTGTDEQFF,TGTGCCAGCAGCGCCGGGGGGACAGGGACTGATGAGCAGTTCTTC
TRBD2,TRBV27,TRBJ2-1,NA,CASSGGPSGGRIWDEQFF,TGTGCCAGCAGTGGCGGCCCCTCGGGCGGGAGGATTTGGGATGAGCAGTTCTTC
NA,TRBV19,TRBJ2-1,NA,CASSIVPDNEQFF,TGTGCCAGTAGTATTGTCCCAGACAATGAGCAGTTCTTC
NA,TRBV6-1,TRBJ1-5,NA,CASSAGRHHNQPQHF,TGTGCCAGCAGTGCGGGGAGACACCACAATCAGCCCCAGCATTTT
TRBD2,TRBV4-1,TRBJ2-3,NA,CASTHGLAGGPDTQYF,TGCGCCAGCACCCACGGACTAGCGGGAGGCCCAGATACGCAGTATTTT
NA,TRBV6-5,TRBJ1-3,few,CASSYSDNGNTIYF,TGTGCCAGCAGTTATTCGGACAATGGAAACACCATATATTTT
NA,TRBV5-4,TRBJ2-1,NA,CASSYSPSSYNEQFF,TGTGCCAGCAGCTACTCACCCAGCTCCTACAATGAGCAGTTCTTC
NA,TRBV5-1,TRBJ2-7,NA,CASRRLQQQYF,TGCGCCAGCAGAAGGCTACAACAGCAGTACTTC
TRBD1,TRBV29-1,TRBJ2-1,few,CSVEGSGGYNEQFF,TGCAGCGTTGAGGGTTCAGGGGGCTACAATGAGCAGTTCTTC
NA,TRBV7-9,TRBJ1-1,NA,CASSGLDSRWEAFF,TGTGCCAGCAGCGGACTGGACAGTCGCTGGGAAGCTTTCTTT
NA,TRBV9,TRBJ2-1,NA,CASREADSSYNEQFF,TGTGCCAGCAGAGAGGCGGATAGCTCCTACAATGAGCAGTTCTTC
NA,TRBV5-8,TRBJ2-7,NA,CASSPAYEQYF,TGTGCCAGCAGCCCTGCCTACGAGCAGTACTTC